A single sample is the source of the 15 T cell receptor beta chains below, sequenced in a study of T cell repertoires in cytomegalovirus infection. Using its own MiXCR run on the reads, TCRdb lists one record per CDR3 protein. The sample lists over 120,000 distinct CDR3 sequences; roughly 32% were seen once. Antigen specificity for these receptors is unknown. Source: CD8+ T cells from cultured PBMCs, taken from culture after CMV antigen stimulation. The source of these receptors is a human donor in good health (CMV status not recorded). Some clones in this sample may be carry-over from other donors' samples.

The V and J genes are TRBV14 and TRBJ1-2, with 7 bases fitting TRBD1. CDR3 length: 15 residues. Trimming cost V 1 base and J 4 bases; bases outside gene matches: 6. Germline V gene data show CDR1 as SGHDN and CDR2 as FVKESK. CDR3 coding DNA: TGTGCCAGCAGCCAAGTTTTAGGGGGCGCCTATGGCTACACCTTC. This gives the protein CASSQVLGGAYGYTF.

A few counts support this clonotype. This rearrangement joins TRBV7-6 to TRBJ1-2, with D maybe TRBD1 (5 bases). Germline loops: CDR1 SGHVS, CDR2 FNYEAQ. The V end was cut by 4 bases, the J end by 1 base, with 13 bases between. The CDR3 is made up of 15 amino acids. Here the CDR3 reads CASSSGRDFNYGYTF. The DNA for the CDR3 is TGTGCCAGCAGCTCGGGACGGGACTTTAACTATGGCTACACCTTC.

This clonotype was found a few times. The CDR3 sequence is CASSLAQDNEKLFF. As DNA, the CDR3 is TGTGCCAGCAGTTTAGCACAGGATAATGAAAAACTGTTTTTT. This sequence joins TRBV12-3 or TRBV12-4 and TRBJ1-4; D is perhaps TRBD1 (5 bases). V dropped 0 bases and J dropped 4 bases, with 6 bases sitting between them. This CDR3 contains 14 residues.

This clonotype was seen more than once but under ten times. The chain links TRBV7-3 to TRBJ1-1; possibly TRBD1 for D (6 bases). Trimming took off 10 bases at V and 6 bases at J, with 21 bases between the two ends. Germline CDR1 reads SGHTA; CDR2 reads FQGTGA. The CDR3 extends over 14 amino acids. The CDR3 loop is CANLWGREGAEAFF. The CDR3 DNA follows: TGTGCCAACTTATGGGGCAGGGAGGGGGCTGAAGCTTTCTTT.

The rearrangement links TRBV28 to TRBJ1-5; the match to TRBD1 covers 7 bases. The ends lost 5 bases at V and 3 bases at J; junction bases unmatched: 7. CDR3 length: 15 amino acids. The germline V gene has CDR1 MDHEN and CDR2 SYDVKM. CDR3 nucleotides: TGTGCCAGCAGTGAGACAGGGCTCTTCAATCAGCCCCAGCATTTT. Amino acid sequence: CASSETGLFNQPQHF.

This clonotype has just a few counts. The chain uses TRBV19 and TRBJ1-1; no clear D gene. The CDR3 is 13 amino acids. Germline assignment: CDR1 LNHDA and CDR2 SQIVND (reference sequence). The V end was cut by 1 base, the J end by 6 bases, with 9 bases between. CDR3 region: CASSIVGQAEAFF. The CDR3 DNA follows: TGTGCCAGTAGTATAGTAGGGCAGGCTGAAGCTTTCTTT.

This clonotype was seen only once. At one boundary the junction diverges from the germline segment, which might be a read error. The chain has TRBV4-1 and TRBJ1-6; D not certain. This CDR3 spans 15 amino acids. The germline CDR1 and CDR2 sequences are MGHRA and YSYEKL. As DNA, the CDR3 is TGCGCCAGCAGCCAGACACGGGCCTATAATTCACCCCTCTACTTT. Its translation is CASSQTRAYNSPLYF.

This clonotype came up a few times. The chain has TRBV27 and TRBJ2-1; the D gene is possibly TRBD2 (6 bases). V was cut by 0 bases and J by 5 bases, with 17 bases left in between. Germline loops: CDR1 MNHEY, CDR2 SMNVEV (reference sequence). The CDR3 has 17 amino acids. The CDR3 spells CASSLSGGEAFDNEQFF. In DNA form, the CDR3 reads TGTGCCAGCAGTTTATCGGGAGGTGAAGCGTTCGACAATGAGCAGTTCTTC.

This clonotype was seen at least ten times. J is TRBJ1-1 and V is TRBV12-3 or TRBV12-4; 7 positions match TRBD1. V gave up 5 bases and J gave up 1 base; unmatched junction bases: 4. CDR3 length: 14 residues. CDR3 loop: CASSTWTGNTEAFF. The DNA of the CDR3 is TGTGCCAGCAGTACATGGACAGGGAACACTGAAGCTTTCTTT.

This clonotype was observed a handful of times. The chain combines TRBV7-9 with TRBJ2-1, with 8 bases that match TRBD2. The germline V gene encodes CDR1 SEHNR and CDR2 FQNEAQ (reference sequence). This CDR3 region has 15 residues. V was pared by 7 bases and J by 0 bases, with 5 bases of the junction left unmatched. CDR3 DNA: TGTGCCAGCACCACGGGGGGGGTCTCCTACAATGAGCAGTTCTTC. Translating it yields CASTTGGVSYNEQFF.

V and J are TRBV6-8 and TRBJ2-7, with TRBD2 matching 8 bases. Germline V gene sequence: CDR1 MNHGY, CDR2 SAAAGT. Trimming removed 6 bases from V and 5 bases from J; junction bases left unmatched: 9. The CDR3 runs to 14 residues. CDR3 bases: TGTGCCAGCAGCGAGGGGGGACTAGTCCACGAGCAGTACTTC. Its translation: CASSEGGLVHEQYF.

In this sample, this clonotype turned up many times. The rearrangement links TRBV12-3 or TRBV12-4 to TRBJ2-7; 8 nucleotides align to TRBD1. CDR3 length: 15 residues. V was clipped by 5 bases and J by 0 bases; unmatched bases: 6. DNA for the CDR3: TGTGCCAGCAGTGGAACAGGGGGTCCCTCCTACGAGCAGTACTTC. Encoded protein: CASSGTGGPSYEQYF.

This clonotype was found a few times. V is TRBV27 and J is TRBJ2-7; no clear D gene. CDR1 and CDR2 from the germline V gene are MNHEY and SMNVEV (reference sequence). This CDR3 comprises 13 residues. V lost 7 bases, J lost 4 bases, and 14 bases lay in between. The CDR3 DNA reads as TGTGCCAGCAAAGAGTCCTATGGGTACGAGCAGTACTTC. Translation: CASKESYGYEQYF.

This clonotype has a single count. This CDR3 reads CASSDSGTGGEEQYF. In DNA, the CDR3 is TGTGCCAGCAGTGATTCCGGGACAGGGGGTGAAGAGCAGTACTTC. This chain joins TRBV2 and TRBJ2-7; 11 bases match TRBD1. Trimming at V came to 3 bases and at J to 7 bases, leaving 8 bases not matched to a gene. Germline V gene lookup returns CDR1 SNHLY and CDR2 FYNNEI. The CDR3 covers 15 residues.

In its sample, this clonotype was seen once. This sequence joins TRBV29-1 and TRBJ2-1; no clear D. The germline V gene encodes CDR1 SQVTM and CDR2 ANQGSEA. V shed 3 bases and J shed 5 bases, with 11 bases lying between them. This CDR3 spans 13 amino acids. This CDR3 reads CSVEVGGNNEQFF. Here the CDR3 DNA reads TGCAGCGTTGAGGTCGGCGGCAACAATGAGCAGTTCTTC.